These 10 T cell receptor beta chains originate from one sample sequenced in a study of blood T cell repertoires in COVID-19. Data came from immunoSEQ multiplex PCR; TCRdb stores just in-frame clones and leaves some out. Of some 220,000 clones in the sample, around three quarters were seen once. The source material was peripheral blood. These receptors all stem from a woman aged 70-85 years with acute or convalescent COVID-19.

CDR3 loop: CARSGGAGNEQFF. The DNA of the CDR3 is TGTGCCCGTAGCGGGGGGGCTGGAAATGAGCAGTTCTTC. The J gene is TRBJ2-1, the V gene TRBV30; the match to TRBD2 covers 11 bases. The CDR3 is 13 amino acids. The junction had 7 bases not matched to a gene; V was cut back by 8 bases and J by 7 bases. The germline V gene encodes CDR1 GTSNPN and CDR2 SVGIG (reference sequence).

Remarks on this clone: A much larger clone lies a single base off, so this may be a read error. This chain links TRBV5-1 with TRBJ2-5; 8 bases line up with TRBD2. CDR3 length: 15 residues. Germline values: CDR1 SGHRS, CDR2 YFSETQ. With 0 bases clipped from V and 5 bases from J, the junction kept 6 bases outside the gene matches. The CDR3 here is CASSLARGRLETQYF. CDR3 in DNA: TGCGCCAGCAGCTTGGCTCGCGGGAGGCTTGAGACCCAGTACTTC.

The chain carries TRBV7-8 and TRBJ2-1; D perhaps matches TRBD1 (6 bases). The CDR3 has 18 amino acids. Germline assignment: CDR1 SGHVS and CDR2 FQNEAQ. V lost 5 bases to trimming and J lost 9 bases, with 29 bases between them. The CDR3 DNA reads TGTGCCAGCAGCCCAACCCTAATGGGGGCTATTCGGATCGGTGAGCAGTTCTTC. It codes for CASSPTLMGAIRIGEQFF.

The V gene is TRBV7-3, the J gene TRBJ2-2; the match to TRBD2 covers 8 bases. V shed 4 bases and J 0 bases; nucleotides not matched to a gene: 1. The CDR3 runs to 15 residues. CDR1 SGHTA and CDR2 FQGTGA come from the germline V gene. CDR3 loop: CASSSGLANTGELFF. CDR3 DNA: TGTGCCAGCAGCTCGGGACTAGCGAACACCGGGGAGCTGTTTTTT.

V gene TRBV6-6 combines with J gene TRBJ2-5, with D possibly TRBD1 on 6 matching bases. Germline V gene lookup returns CDR1 MNHNY and CDR2 SVGAGI (reference sequence). This CDR3 has 16 residues. The V gene lost 0 bases and the J gene lost 1 base, with 12 bases spanning the gap. CDR3 sequence (DNA): TGTGCCAGCAGTTACTCTTCCACAGGGACCCAAGAGACCCAGTACTTC. This codes for CASSYSSTGTQETQYF.

V gene TRBV11-2 combines with J gene TRBJ1-2; D is perhaps TRBD1 (6 bases). The CDR3 runs to 15 residues. Germline CDR1 SGHAT, CDR2 FQNNGV. Deletions cut 0 bases from V and 5 bases from J, with 13 bases between. For the CDR3, the DNA is TGTGCCAGCAGCTTAGAAAGGGGACAAGCTTATGGCTACACCTTC. This codes for CASSLERGQAYGYTF.

The chain uses TRBV12-3 or TRBV12-4 and TRBJ1-5; D is unclear. V was clipped by 8 bases and J by 5 bases, with 10 bases between them. CDR3 length: 12 residues. The CDR3 region has the DNA TGTGCCAGCGCCCTCGGAGATCAGCCCCAGCATTTT. This gives the protein CASALGDQPQHF.

The chain links TRBV11-2 to TRBJ2-2; D is possibly TRBD2 (5 bases). CDR3 length: 15 residues. Germline-derived CDR1 and CDR2 are SGHAT and FQNNGV. Trimming removed 0 bases from V and 7 bases from J, with 12 bases in between. DNA of the CDR3: TGTGCCAGCAGCTTAGATCCGGGATGGGTCGGGGAGCTGTTTTTT. Translation: CASSLDPGWVGELFF.

The chain recombines TRBV7-2 with TRBJ1-2; 9 bases fit TRBD1. CDR3 length equals 15 residues. The germline V gene encodes CDR1 SGHTA and CDR2 FQGNSA. J was trimmed by 4 bases and V by 4 bases; bases with no gene match: 7. DNA for the CDR3: TGTGCCAGCAGCTCGCCAGACAGGGGGACCTATGGCTACACCTTC. It encodes CASSSPDRGTYGYTF. The full variable domain, its missing parts supplied by reference TRBV7-2 and TRBJ1-2, is GAGVSQSPSNKVTEKGKDVELRCDPISGHTALYWYRQSLGQGLEFLIYFQGNSAPDKSGLPSDRFSAERTGGSVSTLTIQRTQQEDSAVYLCASSSPDRGTYGYTFGSGTRLTVV.

Written as DNA, the CDR3 is TGTGCCACTCTTCAGGGGGGTGAAAAACTGTTTTTT. It translates to CATLQGGEKLFF. The chain recombines TRBV6-5 with TRBJ1-4, with 7 bases aligning to TRBD1. The CDR3 totals 12 residues. Germline trimming cut 10 bases from V and 7 bases from J; bases unmatched to any gene: 6. Germline assignment: CDR1 MNHEY and CDR2 SVGAGI.